This T cell receptor (beta chain) was identified in a study of blood T cell repertoires in COVID-19 (TCRdb year 2020). Notes on the research overall: The collaborator samples originated in the United States, Italy and Spain and spanned the acute and convalescent phases of COVID-19. The material from the prospective study consisted of cDNA or gDNA derived from T cells, B-cell-depleted T cells, or PBMCs. Deeply sampled blood TCRbeta repertoires from subjects exposed to, actively infected with, or recovered from COVID-19 were included in the dataset. A freely available public database, intended as a resource for researchers studying the immune response to SARS-CoV-2, is where the repertoires were released. The samples were drawn from the first 160 participants of the ongoing ImmuneRACE study and from 1,254 subjects provided by 6 global collaborators. Nearly every sample came with metadata listing a de-identified subject ID, COVID-19 status, age in years and sex. Where available, HLA class I and class II types were obtained from metadata supplied by the sample provider rather than from assay-based typing. The paper as a whole reports these results and caveats: How much clinical and demographic metadata was included differed by source and by participant, and the metadata was provided uncurated.

Trimming costs V 1 base and J 0 bases, and their ends lie 10 bases apart. Measured from the cysteine to the phenylalanine, the CDR3 is 16 residues long. Only CDR3 DNA remains: 48 bases, in frame from the first base. Reading the germline V gene (reference sequence) gives CDR1 LNHNV and CDR2 YYDKDF. The immunoSEQ Assay, a bias-controlled multiplex PCR, was used to amplify TCRbeta CDR3 regions from genomic DNA. Per the authors' processing: The number of nucleated cells in each sample was estimated by amplification of reference gene primers within the assay. Sequence reads were collapsed and filtered to measure the absolute abundance of every unique TCRbeta CDR3 rearrangement. For each sample, productive Simpson clonality was calculated by taking the square root of Simpson's diversity index across productive rearrangements. The immuneACCESS repertoire file appears here via TCRdb, limited to in-frame rearrangements. These files lack a portion of the clones; in checked studies, under half of the deficit traces to unresolved V genes, and the cause of the others is not known. That table is the source of V, J and clone size, and D and trimming were worked out from the DNA. Counted in this sample were nearly 250,000 clones; around 88% of them appeared once. The ten top clones hold more than 2% of the sample.

Points on this clone: Its target antigen remains unknown. Per-base qualities were not stored, and no clone one base away is much larger.

Enrolling through a virtual design, the prospective study's participants ranged in age from roughly 18 to 100 years and lived across approximately 25 United States geographic areas. To assign participants to cohorts, the prospective study relied on clinical history that participants themselves reported in a screening survey and a study questionnaire. Recovered participants in ImmuneRACE Cohort 3 were defined by two consecutive negative NP/OP PCR tests, clearance by a healthcare professional, or resolution of symptoms. In the prospective study, whole blood, serum and a nasopharyngeal or oropharyngeal swab were collected from each participant by mobile phlebotomists. Participants in the prospective study had the option to provide additional blood draws and questionnaires over an approximately 2-month period. Prospective study blood samples were shipped either frozen or at room temperature before DNA extraction.

The chain uses TRBV15 and TRBJ1-3; no D segment can be confidently identified. The specimen sequenced was PBMCs or T cells enriched from blood (not recorded which). This TCR was sampled from a woman aged 45-65 years who had recovered from COVID-19. The CDR3 reads as follows: CATSRVRVGSGNTIYF. The DNA sequence is as follows: TGTGCCACCAGCAGAGTCCGGGTAGGCTCTGGAAACACCATATATTTT.